A selection of T cell receptor beta chains follows, all from one sample in a study of blood T cell repertoires in COVID-19. Libraries were prepared by immunoSEQ multiplex PCR; TCRdb keeps only in-frame clonotypes and omits some of them. The table includes approximately 150,000 clones, about 80% detected once. Material: peripheral blood. All receptors derive from a man aged 70-80 years with active or convalescent COVID-19. The CDR3 runs from the conserved cysteine through the conserved F or W. Each record gives: clone size, V gene, J gene, CDR3 length, D gene, CDR3 DNA, CDR3 protein. A D gene is named only where the DNA matches it firmly. A row's size may be missing; if present it is once, few, many or a size class.

NA	TRBV3-1/TRBV3-2	TRBJ2-1	14	NA	TGTGCCAGCAGCCCCGGACAGTTGGGCAATGAGCAGTTCTTC	CASSPGQLGNEQFF
NA	TRBV27	TRBJ2-7	16	TRBD1	TGTGCCAGCAGTCCCAGGGACAGGGGATATCTCTACGAGCAGTACTTC	CASSPRDRGYLYEQYF
few	TRBV5-6	TRBJ1-2	15	NA	TGTGCCAGCAGCTTGGGGACACGGGCTAACTATGGCTACACCTTC	CASSLGTRANYGYTF
NA	TRBV6-5	TRBJ2-2	15	TRBD1	TGTGCCAGCAGGCGCGGGACAGGGAACACCGGGGAGCTGTTTTTT	CASRRGTGNTGELFF
many	TRBV7-9	TRBJ1-5	15	NA	TGTGCCAGCAGCTTAGGGGGCTATAGCAATCAGCCCCAGCATTTT	CASSLGGYSNQPQHF
NA	TRBV19	TRBJ1-5	15	TRBD1	TGTGCCAGTAGTATAAACAGGGGAGGCAATCAGCCCCAGCATTTT	CASSINRGGNQPQHF
many	TRBV7-9	TRBJ1-5	15	NA	TGTGCCAGCAGCCCGAAAATACGAGAGAATCAGCCCCAGCATTTT	CASSPKIRENQPQHF
few	TRBV7-9	TRBJ2-7	11	NA	TGTGCCAGCAGCCTACGGGAGCAGCAGTACTTC	CASSLREQQYF
NA	TRBV7-9	TRBJ2-5	12	TRBD2	TGTGCCAGCAAGGGGAGGGGAGAGACCCAGTACTTC	CASKGRGETQYF
few	TRBV28	TRBJ1-1	16	TRBD1	TGTGCCAGCAGAGCTAACCAGGGGGGCGCCCCAACTGAAGCTTTCTTT	CASRANQGGAPTEAFF
NA	TRBV10-3	TRBJ1-1	14	NA	TGTGCCATCAGTGAGTTCAGTGCGAACACTGAAGCTTTCTTT	CAISEFSANTEAFF
NA	TRBV12-3/TRBV12-4	TRBJ1-6	13	NA	TGTGCCAGCAGTTTACCGGGGTCTTCACCCCTCCACTTT	CASSLPGSSPLHF
once	TRBV7-9	TRBJ2-7	18	TRBD2	TGTGCCAGCAGCAGTTCAACAGGGGGGACTAGCGGGATCTACGAGCAGTACTTC	CASSSSTGGTSGIYEQYF
once	TRBV7-2	TRBJ2-7	15	NA	TGTGCCAGCACCCCTACCTGGCAGGATTCCTACGAGCAGTACTTC	CASTPTWQDSYEQYF
NA	TRBV10-3	TRBJ1-5	15	TRBD1	TGTGCCATCAGTGATGGACAGGGGGGGGGACAGCCCCAGCATTTT	CAISDGQGGGQPQHF
few	TRBV19	TRBJ1-1	15	NA	TGTGCCAGTAGTATAGCGGGACACGGGACCCCTGAAGCTTTCTTT	CASSIAGHGTPEAFF
few	TRBV12-3/TRBV12-4	TRBJ1-2	12	NA	TGTGCCAGCAGTTCATACAGGGTTGGCTACACCTTC	CASSSYRVGYTF
few	TRBV3-1/TRBV3-2	TRBJ2-3	15	TRBD2	TGTGCCAGCAGCCAAACCGGGACTAGCGCAGATACGCAGTATTTT	CASSQTGTSADTQYF
NA	TRBV5-1	TRBJ1-1	14	NA	TGCGCCAGCGATCCCGGGACTGGGAACACTGAAGCTTTCTTT	CASDPGTGNTEAFF
NA	TRBV6-2/TRBV6-3	TRBJ1-4	15	NA	TGTGCCAGCAGTTACGGCGGGGTGGTTGGAGAAAAACTGTTTTTT	CASSYGGVVGEKLFF
NA	TRBV29-1	TRBJ2-7	15	TRBD2	TGCAGCGTTGCAGTTGGTCTAGCGGGGTCCTACGAGCAGTACTTC	CSVAVGLAGSYEQYF
NA	TRBV2	TRBJ1-2	12	NA	TGTGCCAGTGGTAGAGAATCCTATGGCTACACCTTC	CASGRESYGYTF
NA	TRBV28	TRBJ1-5	16	TRBD1	TGTGCCAGCAGTCTTGACGGACAGGGCCGGAATCAGCCCCAGCATTTT	CASSLDGQGRNQPQHF
NA	TRBV29-1	TRBJ1-3	15	NA	TGCAGCGTTGAAAATCAGGAACACTCCGGAAACACCATATATTTT	CSVENQEHSGNTIYF
NA	TRBV11-2	TRBJ1-6	14	NA	TGTGCCAGCAGCTTGTCTGACAGAAATTCACCCCTCCACTTT	CASSLSDRNSPLHF
NA	TRBV5-1	TRBJ2-3	17	TRBD1	TGCGCCAGCAGCTCCACCGGGACAGGGGGCGAGTCAGATACGCAGTATTTT	CASSSTGTGGESDTQYF
NA	TRBV15	TRBJ2-2	16	NA	TGTGCCACCAGCAGAGCCTTGAAGGGGTACACCGGGGAGCTGTTTTTT	CATSRALKGYTGELFF
NA	TRBV2	TRBJ1-1	14	NA	TGTGCCAGCAGTGATCACAGCCTGAACACTGAAGCTTTCTTT	CASSDHSLNTEAFF
NA	TRBV19	TRBJ1-4	16	TRBD1	TGTGCCAGTAGTATACTAAACAGGGGCCGGAATGAAAAACTGTTTTTT	CASSILNRGRNEKLFF
once	TRBV4-1	TRBJ1-4	15	NA	TGCGCCAGCAGCCAAGAGGGGGCGGCTAATGAAAAACTGTTTTTT	CASSQEGAANEKLFF
NA	TRBV5-4	TRBJ1-1	12	NA	TGTGCCAGCAGCTTGGATGGAGGGGAAGATTTCTTT	CASSLDGGEDFF
NA	TRBV5-5	TRBJ2-2	14	NA	TGTGCCAGCAGCTTGGTCGCAGTCACCGGGGAGCTGTTTTTT	CASSLVAVTGELFF
NA	TRBV27	TRBJ1-2	14	TRBD1	TGTGCCAGCAGGCCGACAGGGGGCAGCTATGGCTACACCTTC	CASRPTGGSYGYTF
NA	TRBV7-2	TRBJ1-2	14	NA	TGTGCCAGCAGCCCTTCTGGGGGGGCCCTTGGCTACACCTTC	CASSPSGGALGYTF
few	TRBV19	TRBJ1-5	16	TRBD1	TGTGCCAGTAGTATTTGGACAGGAGATAGCAATCAGCCCCAGCATTTT	CASSIWTGDSNQPQHF
NA	TRBV15	TRBJ2-7	16	NA	TGTGCCACCAGCAGAGACCTTTCACAGAGCTCCTACGAGCAGTACTTC	CATSRDLSQSSYEQYF
NA	TRBV20-1	TRBJ2-5	14	NA	TGCAGTGCTAGTGCTTGGAGGGGCCAAGAGACCCAGTACTTC	CSASAWRGQETQYF
NA	TRBV12-3/TRBV12-4	TRBJ2-7	12	NA	TGTGCCAGCAGCCTGGCCCTCTACGAGCAGTACTTC	CASSLALYEQYF
NA	TRBV9	TRBJ1-5	15	TRBD1	TGTGCCAGCAGCGCAACCGGGACAGGGGACCAGCCCCAGCATTTT	CASSATGTGDQPQHF
NA	TRBV11-2	TRBJ2-7	17	TRBD2	TGTGCCAGCAGCTTAGGGGACTGGCGGGAGGAGACCTACGAGCAGTACTTC	CASSLGDWREETYEQYF
NA	TRBV6-1	TRBJ1-2	14	NA	TGTGCCAGCAGTGAAGGGCAAACTAACTATGGCTACACCTTC	CASSEGQTNYGYTF
few	TRBV15	TRBJ2-6	20	TRBD1	TGTGCCACCAGCAGAGAAGGGGTAGGGACAGGGTTGGTCGGGGCCAACGTCCTGACTTTC	CATSREGVGTGLVGANVLTF
NA	TRBV7-2	TRBJ1-2	13	NA	TGTGCCAGCAGCTTGCGACAGAGCAGCGGCTACACCTTC	CASSLRQSSGYTF
NA	TRBV18	TRBJ2-7	13	NA	TGTGCCAGCTCAACCACCGGGGGCTACGAGCAGTACTTC	CASSTTGGYEQYF
NA	TRBV5-1	TRBJ1-1	13	NA	TGCGCCAGCCGCCTGGTAGGGGACACTGAAGCTTTCTTT	CASRLVGDTEAFF
NA	TRBV5-6	TRBJ1-4	16	NA	TGTGCCAGCAGCTTGAGACAGGCTGCAACTAATGAAAAACTGTTTTTT	CASSLRQAATNEKLFF
NA	TRBV19	TRBJ2-1	18	TRBD2	TGTGCCAGTAGTTCTACCCGGACTAGCGGGGGCCCCCCGATCAAGCAGTTCTTC	CASSSTRTSGGPPIKQFF
few	TRBV18	TRBJ1-5	15	TRBD1	TGTGCCAGCTCTCCCGGGACAGGCGGCAATCAGCCCCAGCATTTT	CASSPGTGGNQPQHF
NA	TRBV7-8	TRBJ1-6	16	TRBD1	TGTGCCAGCAGCTCCGCGGGACAGGGGGTGAATTCACCCCTCCACTTT	CASSSAGQGVNSPLHF
NA	TRBV7-2	TRBJ2-1	15	NA	TGTGCCAGCAGCTTAGCCACGACTAGAGGCAGTGAGCAGTTCTTC	CASSLATTRGSEQFF
NA	TRBV7-2	TRBJ1-5	14	TRBD1	TGTGCCAGCAGGGCCCAGGGGGCATATCAGCCCCAGCATTTT	CASRAQGAYQPQHF
NA	TRBV5-1	TRBJ2-7	14	TRBD2	TGCGCCAGCAGCCCGGGGGGAGGGTCGGACGAGCAGTACTTC	CASSPGGGSDEQYF